This TCR beta chain originates from a study of human T cells and chemical hapten exposure (dated by TCRdb to the early 2020s). Context from the whole study: Libraries were pooled for sequencing, and per-sample TCR yields varied mainly because of small differences in library volumes within the pool. From each blood RNA sample, both TCR alpha and TCR beta chains were sequenced. This study followed changes in the peripheral blood TCR repertoire in vivo during primary and secondary sensitization of alopecia patients to the hapten diphenylcyclopropenone (DPC). Summary of the overall study and its limitations: No change with DPC sensitization was found in the number of TCRs above 1 in 1000 frequency, and no evidence of global repertoire structure alterations was found. After repeated subsampling, changes were observed in the strength of the expansion versus patch-test correlation and in the threshold at which the correlation became significant.

Worth noting for this clonotype: What this receptor recognizes is not known. A clone one base away is much larger, so this may be a read error.

Library preparation used RACE. The instrument was a NextSeq 500. During library preparation, unique molecular identifiers were attached to individual cDNA molecules so that TCRs could be counted in a quantitative, reproducible way. In the paper's pipeline: A median of approximately 96,000 TCRs per sample was observed, with a range of about 23,224 to 750,000. V, J and CDR3 annotation of the TCR reads was carried out using the Decombinator software suite. To make PS versus PT1 abundance plots, every sample was subsampled to the same number of TCRs (28,000). Expanded TCRs were defined as absent before sensitization and observed at least eight times at the 2-week time point. TCRdb ran its own pipeline on the public reads, namely fastp trimming at Q25 and MiXCR clone calling, and kept in-frame beta chains. Rows with a matching CDR3 protein are joined into one entry that keeps the most common DNA and genes. TCRdb's processing, not the authors' own work, is the source of the V and J calls. Present in this sample are roughly 120,000 distinct CDR3 sequences, approximately 8.3% of which were seen just once. 1.5% to 2% of the sample rests with the top ten.

Reading from cysteine to phenylalanine, the CDR3 counts 14 amino acids. Only the CDR3 region is kept as DNA, spanning 42 bases read in frame from base 1. V sheds 8 bases and J sheds 5 bases, leaving 17 bases between their ends. Interpreted using the paper, the time point label stands for: healthy volunteer bleed at 2 weeks. Total RNA was extracted from unfractionated whole blood that had been collected in Tempus Blood RNA tubes. About 5 healthy volunteers served as TCR sequencing controls and were bled at day 0, 2 weeks and 6 weeks. Sequencing was performed on whole blood. The chain is assembled from TRBV12-3 or TRBV12-4 and TRBJ2-3; TRBD1 is a weak D gene call, 7 bases matching. The receptor was derived from a male donor in good health. Some clones in this sample may be carry-over from other donors' samples. The DNA sequence is TGTGCCAGCTCGAGAAGGGGGCGGGGAGATACGCAGTATTTT. It translates to CASSRRGRGDTQYF.